This T cell receptor beta chain is from a study of CD8 T cells in Susac syndrome. Random hexamers were used to reverse transcribe an amount of roughly 0.45 to 1 ug RNA. A multiplex approach, immunoSEQ multiplex PCR, amplified TCR beta CDR3 across 54 Vbeta and 13 Jbeta. TCRdb independently ran MiXCR on the immunoSEQ multiplex PCR reads; one entry per CDR3 protein. The sample includes over 120,000 distinct CDR3 sequences, approximately 93% of them seen just once. The CDR3 spans 15 residues. Unmatched junction bases numbered 7, after V lost 2 bases and J lost 4 bases. Germline CDR1 PRHDT, CDR2 FYEKMQ (reference sequence). Peripheral blood CD8+ and CD4+ T cells were profiled by TCR beta sequencing.

The TCR was taken from a human donor in good health. The chain has TRBV13 and TRBJ1-2; TRBD1 agrees at 7 bases. Sample: CD4+ T cells from PBMCs. CDR3 sequence: CASSLRLDRLYGYTF. In nucleotides, the CDR3 is TGTGCCAGCAGCTTACGCCTGGACAGGCTCTATGGCTACACCTTC.